This TCR beta chain was found in a study of blood T cells in healthy people across ages. Germline V CDR1 and CDR2: MGHRA, YSYEKL. This CDR3 has 17 amino acids. The V and J ends lost 0 bases and 2 bases, in that order; junction bases with no gene match: 8. A second roughly 6 to 12 cycle PCR used barcoded and J-beta primers. TCRdb re-called the 5' RACE reads with MiXCR, one entry per CDR3 protein. Of hundreds of thousands of distinct CDR3 sequences in the sample, roughly a quarter were seen once. The data also belong to a second study, concerning T cells of mothers and their children. As that study records: Barcodes and 2-4 random nucleotides were added by M1S in the second PCR. When mothers and children were related, their normalized repertoire overlap, which was always slightly higher, did not differ significantly from that of unrelated pairs.

Sequenced input: blood. V gene TRBV4-1 combines with J gene TRBJ2-7; the match to TRBD2 covers 9 bases. The sequence was obtained from a boy aged 2-15 years in good health. This chain's CDR3 is CASSQDHPAGGPYEQYF. For the CDR3, the DNA is TGCGCCAGCAGCCAAGATCACCCAGCGGGGGGCCCCTACGAGCAGTACTTC.